Listed below are T cell receptor beta chains from one sample, sequenced in a study of CD8 T cells in Susac syndrome. TCRdb recomputed calls from the immunoSEQ multiplex PCR reads with MiXCR, one row per CDR3 protein. The table has more than 80,000 distinct CDR3 sequences, roughly 94% seen once. Sequenced sample: CD8+ T cells from PBMCs. These receptor sequences come from a human donor with Susac syndrome. Both conserved end residues are part of each CDR3. A D gene is named only where the DNA matches it firmly. Rows may omit the clone size; those that give it use once, few, many or a size class.

NA	TRBJ2-1	TRBV13	NA	TGTGCCAGCAGTCCCAGGGGCCTGTACAATGAGCAGTTCTTC	CASSPRGLYNEQFF
TRBD1	TRBJ1-1	TRBV6-5	NA	TGTGCCAGCAGCTTAAGACAGGGAGACACTGAAGCTTTCTTT	CASSLRQGDTEAFF
NA	TRBJ2-5	TRBV6-2/TRBV6-3	NA	TGTGCCAGCAGTTACGACAAAGAGACCCAGTACTTC	CASSYDKETQYF
NA	TRBJ1-1	TRBV7-9	NA	TGTGCCAGCAGCTGGCCCGGGGCGCCGAACACTGAAGCTTTCTTT	CASSWPGAPNTEAFF
NA	TRBJ1-1	TRBV12-3/TRBV12-4	NA	TGTGCCAGCAGTTTTTCCGGGGGGGCTGAAGCTTTCTTT	CASSFSGGAEAFF
NA	TRBJ2-5	TRBV6-5	NA	TGTGCCAGCAGTTACTCGGGCCCACAAGAGACCCAGTACTTC	CASSYSGPQETQYF
NA	TRBJ2-5	TRBV2	once	TGTGCCAGCAGTGAATATAGTGGTAGCGGAGAGACCCAGTACTTC	CASSEYSGSGETQYF
TRBD1	TRBJ2-1	TRBV2	NA	TGTGCCAGCAGTGAAGCACGGACAGGCCCTGGGTTCTTC	CASSEARTGPGFF
NA	TRBJ2-5	TRBV13	NA	TGTGCCAGCAGCTTAGAAGAGACCCAGTACTTC	CASSLEETQYF
NA	TRBJ2-2	TRBV27	NA	TGTGCCAGCAGCAGCCTGAGCCCCTCTCAGGAGCTGTTTTTT	CASSSLSPSQELFF
TRBD2	TRBJ2-7	TRBV7-9	once	TGTGCCAGCAGGGGCGGCGGGGGATCGAGTGAGCAGTACTTC	CASRGGGGSSEQYF
NA	TRBJ1-6	TRBV25-1	NA	TGTGCCAGCAGTGAGGGCAGGAATAAATCACCCCTCCACTTT	CASSEGRNKSPLHF
NA	TRBJ2-2	TRBV3-1	NA	TGTGCCAGCAGCCAGGGTGGGGAGCTGTTTTTT	CASSQGGELFF
TRBD1	TRBJ2-7	TRBV6-5	NA	TGTGCCAGCAGCGACAGGGGAAGCCGCGAGCAGTACTTC	CASSDRGSREQYF
TRBD2	TRBJ2-1	TRBV5-1	NA	TGCGCCAGCAGCTTGGGCACTAGCGGGGGGGGCGAGCAGTTCTTC	CASSLGTSGGGEQFF
TRBD1	TRBJ1-1	TRBV12-3/TRBV12-4	NA	TGTGCCAGCAGGTGGACAGGGCCGAACACTGAAGCTTTCTTT	CASRWTGPNTEAFF
NA	TRBJ2-7	TRBV6-5	NA	TGTGCCAGCAGCCCCCGCAGGGGCGAGCAGTACTTC	CASSPRRGEQYF
NA	TRBJ1-1	TRBV27	NA	TGTGCCAGCAGTTACGTCGCGGCCGGGAACACTGAAGCTTTCTTT	CASSYVAAGNTEAFF
TRBD1	TRBJ2-3	TRBV27	NA	TGTGCCAGCAGTTGGGGGACAGGGGGCCCAGATACGCAGTATTTT	CASSWGTGGPDTQYF
NA	TRBJ2-7	TRBV7-9	NA	TGTGCCAGCAGCTTTACGAACTACGAGCAGTACTTC	CASSFTNYEQYF
TRBD1	TRBJ1-1	TRBV10-3	NA	TGTGCCATCAGTTCGGACAGGGAAGCTTTCTTT	CAISSDREAFF
NA	TRBJ2-2	TRBV20-1	NA	TGCAGTGCTAGATCCCGACATATTTCCACCGGGGAGCTGTTTTTT	CSARSRHISTGELFF
NA	TRBJ2-3	TRBV19	NA	TGTGCCAGTAGTATAGCGGGGCAGGGAACCCCCCTCACAGATACGCAGTATTTT	CASSIAGQGTPLTDTQYF
TRBD1	TRBJ2-7	TRBV5-6	once	TGTGCCAGCAGCTTGGGGACAGGGAGCGAGCAGTACTTC	CASSLGTGSEQYF
TRBD1	TRBJ1-1	TRBV20-1	NA	TGCAGTGCTAGCCTTTTGGACAGGTCCCTGTGGACTGAAGCTTTCTTT	CSASLLDRSLWTEAFF
TRBD1	TRBJ1-5	TRBV12-3/TRBV12-4	NA	TGTGCCAGCAGTCTAGGGGGCCGGCAGCCCCAGCATTTT	CASSLGGRQPQHF
NA	TRBJ2-7	TRBV7-2	NA	TGTGCCAGCAGCTGGGACGGCTCCTACGAGCAGTACTTC	CASSWDGSYEQYF
NA	TRBJ2-3	TRBV5-1	once	TGCGCCAGCAGCCCGGGCCCTCAACCAGATACGCAGTATTTT	CASSPGPQPDTQYF
TRBD2	TRBJ2-7	TRBV19	NA	TGTGCCAGTAGTATAGATCCGGGACTAGAGTACGAGCAGTACTTC	CASSIDPGLEYEQYF
NA	TRBJ2-1	TRBV7-9	NA	TGTGCCAGCAGCTTAGATCCAGCAGGTGGCAATGAGCAGTTCTTC	CASSLDPAGGNEQFF
NA	TRBJ1-2	TRBV29-1	NA	TGCAGCGTGGAGGGTAACTATGGCTACACCTTC	CSVEGNYGYTF
NA	TRBJ2-1	TRBV2	NA	TGTGCCGACCTCGGTAGACTAGGCGATGAGCAGTTCTTC	CADLGRLGDEQFF
TRBD2	TRBJ2-1	TRBV29-1	NA	TGCAGCGTCCCGGGGGGTTCCTACAATGAGCAGTTCTTC	CSVPGGSYNEQFF
NA	TRBJ1-1	TRBV14	NA	TGTGCCAGCAGCCATAAACTCGCTGAAGCTTTCTTT	CASSHKLAEAFF
NA	TRBJ2-3	TRBV27	NA	TGTGCCAGCGGGATGAGCGATACCACAGATACGCAGTATTTT	CASGMSDTTDTQYF
NA	TRBJ1-1	TRBV5-6	once	TGTGCCAGCAGCCGCGAGGGAACTGAAGCTTTCTTT	CASSREGTEAFF
TRBD1	TRBJ1-5	TRBV15	NA	TGTGCCACCAGCGAGGTACAGGGGGCTCAGCCCCAGCATTTT	CATSEVQGAQPQHF
TRBD2	TRBJ2-5	TRBV10-3	once	TGTGCCATCAGCTCCGGGACTAGCGGACAAGAGACCCAGTACTTC	CAISSGTSGQETQYF
TRBD1	TRBJ2-7	TRBV19	NA	TGTGCCAGTAGTAGGGCTTATGAGGGGGCGGCAGGAGAGCAGTACTTC	CASSRAYEGAAGEQYF
NA	TRBJ2-2	TRBV29-1	NA	TGCAGCGTTGATCGGCAGAACACCGGGGAGCTGTTTTTT	CSVDRQNTGELFF
NA	TRBJ2-1	TRBV3-1	NA	TGTGCCAGCAGCCACCTCCGCTCCTACAATGAGCAGTTCTTC	CASSHLRSYNEQFF
NA	TRBJ2-1	TRBV6-6	NA	TGTGCCAGCAGTCCCCGGGTAGCTGGTGAGCAGTTCTTC	CASSPRVAGEQFF
TRBD1	TRBJ1-2	TRBV15	NA	TGTGCCACCAGCAGAGAGGACAGGGCTTTCTATGGCTACACCTTC	CATSREDRAFYGYTF
NA	TRBJ2-1	TRBV5-5	NA	TGTGCCAGCAGCTTGTGGGACGCCGCCAATGAGCAGTTCTTC	CASSLWDAANEQFF
TRBD1	TRBJ2-5	TRBV11-2	NA	TGTGCCAGCAGCTCACAGGGGGAGGAGACCCAGTACTTC	CASSSQGEETQYF
NA	TRBJ2-2	TRBV6-6	NA	TGTGCCAGCAGTCCACCCAGCAACACCGGGGAGCTGTTTTTT	CASSPPSNTGELFF
NA	TRBJ2-2	TRBV20-1	NA	TGCAGTGCCCCGGGGCTAGCAGCGAACACCGGGGAGCTGTTTTTT	CSAPGLAANTGELFF
NA	TRBJ2-3	TRBV6-1	NA	TGTGCCAGCAGCCAACCCGGTCCCAGGGCCACAGATACGCAGTATTTT	CASSQPGPRATDTQYF
NA	TRBJ2-3	TRBV20-1	NA	TGCAGTGCTAGAGGCACTAGTCTCGGCACAGATACGCAGTATTTT	CSARGTSLGTDTQYF
TRBD1	TRBJ2-7	TRBV9	NA	TGTGCCAGCAGCGCGGGACAGGGTACCTACGAGCAGTACTTC	CASSAGQGTYEQYF
NA	TRBJ1-2	TRBV12-3/TRBV12-4	NA	TGTGCCAGCAGTCGGGAGGGATGGAACTATGGCTACACCTTC	CASSREGWNYGYTF
NA	TRBJ1-2	TRBV11-2	NA	TGTGCCAGCAGCCCCGGGACACCCTATGGCTACACCTTC	CASSPGTPYGYTF
NA	TRBJ2-7	TRBV9	NA	TGTGCCAGCAGCCCCTTCGGGTTGGGGGCCTACGAGCAGTACTTC	CASSPFGLGAYEQYF
NA	TRBJ2-7	TRBV29-1	NA	TGCAGCGTTGAATTTCAGGGCACCGGCTACGAGCAGTACTTC	CSVEFQGTGYEQYF
NA	TRBJ2-5	TRBV28	NA	TGTGCCAGCAGTTTCCAGGGGCAAGAGACCCAGTACTTC	CASSFQGQETQYF